This passage covers 3 T cell receptor beta chains from one sample sequenced in a study of Graves' ophthalmopathy and Graves' hyperthyroidism. Amplification of the TCR beta CDR3 regions used RNA transcripts (as template). First-round RT-PCR relied on HTBI primers, and a second-round multiplex PCR came next. From the multiplex PCR reads, TCRdb called clonotypes with MiXCR, one entry per CDR3 protein. This sample has roughly 700,000 distinct CDR3 sequences, with roughly 40% found just once. Sequencing used peripheral blood. Receptors originate from an adult man with Graves' ophthalmopathy.

This clonotype was found many times. The rearrangement uses TRBV10-3 and TRBJ1-2, with 8 nucleotides matching TRBD1. Germline lookup yields CDR1 ENHRY and CDR2 SYGVKD. Losses at the gene ends were 6 bases for V and 2 bases for J; bases not matched to a gene: 11. This CDR3 is built from 16 residues. CDR3 in amino acids: CAIRRTGGEGNYGYTF. CDR3 sequence (DNA): TGTGCCATCAGAAGAACAGGGGGAGAGGGCAACTATGGCTACACCTTC.

Concerning this clonotype: A much larger clonotype is one base distant, so this may be a read error. The chain employs TRBV28 and TRBJ2-5; D might be TRBD1 (6 bases). In germline, CDR1 is MDHEN, CDR2 SYDVKM. The CDR3 totals 13 residues. V dropped 3 bases and J dropped 4 bases, with 9 bases sitting between them. CDR3 residues: CASSFWGRETQYF. The CDR3 bases are TGTGCCAGCAGTTTTTGGGGGCGAGAGACCCAGTACTTC.

This clonotype was seen ten or more times. The J gene is TRBJ1-1, the V gene TRBV15; D not resolved. CDR3 length: 13 amino acids. In germline, CDR1 is LNHNV, CDR2 YYDKDF (reference sequence). Trimming left V 1 base short and J 2 bases short, with 5 bases between. The CDR3 DNA sequence: TGTGCCACCAGCAGAGTAGGAAACACTGAAGCTTTCTTT. Encoded protein: CATSRVGNTEAFF.